Presented here are 32 T cell receptor beta chains from one specimen sequenced in a study of blood T cell repertoires in COVID-19 (dated by TCRdb to the early 2020s). Library construction relied on the immunoSEQ multiplex PCR assay. The table was pulled from immuneACCESS by TCRdb, which kept in-frame rearrangements only. Such tables lose some clones; where checked, under half of the loss comes from unresolved V genes, and the rest has no known cause. Recorded for this sample are about 380,000 clones; 81% of them occurred a single time. Of the sample, more than 1% is held by the ten largest clones. Sequencing used peripheral blood. These receptors were obtained from a human donor with acute or convalescent COVID-19. The donor label of this sample is uncertain.

This clone was observed a single time. The chain carries TRBV9 and TRBJ1-6; the D is unclear. Deletions cut 2 bases from V and 7 bases from J, with 7 bases between. CDR3 length: 13 amino acids. CDR1 SGDLS and CDR2 YYNGEE come from the germline V gene. CDR3 residues: CASSVYQNSPLHF. The CDR3 DNA reads as TGTGCCAGCAGCGTTTATCAGAATTCACCCCTCCACTTT.

This chain connects TRBV18 to TRBJ1-4; maybe TRBD1 (6 bases). CDR3 size: 16 residues. V was shortened by 3 bases and J by 4 bases, with 15 bases between the two germline ends. The germline gives CDR1 KGHSH, CDR2 LQKENI. CDR3 protein: CASSPQADSFNEKLFF. CDR3 nucleotide sequence: TGTGCCAGCTCACCGCAAGCGGACAGCTTTAATGAAAAACTGTTTTTT.

The V and J genes are TRBV5-8 and TRBJ2-5; TRBD1 aligns across 10 bases. This CDR3 is 16 amino acids long. From germline, CDR1 is SGHTS and CDR2 YDEGEE. Unmatched junction bases numbered 6, after V lost 2 bases and J lost 2 bases. DNA of the CDR3: TGTGCCAGCAGCTTAGGGACAGGGGCATCTCAAGAGACCCAGTACTTC. It specifies CASSLGTGASQETQYF.

The chain recombines TRBV5-1 with TRBJ2-5; 8 bases map to TRBD2. This CDR3 is 15 amino acids long. V was pared by 0 bases and J by 5 bases, with 6 bases of the junction left unmatched. Germline assignment: CDR1 SGHRS and CDR2 YFSETQ. The CDR3 coding sequence is TGCGCCAGCAGCTTGGACTGGGGCGGGAGGGAGACCCAGTACTTC. This translates into CASSLDWGGRETQYF.

V gene TRBV19 combines with J gene TRBJ2-2; 12 bases agree with TRBD2. V was pared by 7 bases and J by 5 bases, with 5 bases of the junction left unmatched. The germline CDR1 and CDR2 sequences are LNHDA and SQIVND (reference sequence). The CDR3 has 15 amino acids. CDR3 nucleotides: TGTGCCAGTACTAGCGGGGGGGCCGGGACCGGGGAGCTGTTTTTT. The encoded protein is CASTSGGAGTGELFF.

The V and J genes are TRBV18 and TRBJ2-7, with TRBD1 identical over 8 bases. CDR3 size: 14 residues. Trimming removed 6 bases from V and 7 bases from J; junction bases left unmatched: 11. Germline lookup yields CDR1 KGHSH and CDR2 LQKENI. CDR3 amino acids: CASSAGTGTLEQYF. The CDR3 nucleotides read TGTGCCAGCTCGGCCGGGACAGGTACTTTGGAGCAGTACTTC. Full variable domain (outside the CDR3, taken from reference TRBV18 and TRBJ2-7): NAGVMQNPRHLVRRRGQEARLRCSPMKGHSHVYWYRQLPEEGLKFMVYLQKENIIDESGMPKERFSAEFPKEGPSILRIQQVVRGDSAAYFCASSAGTGTLEQYFGPGTRLTVT.

The chain recombines TRBV19 with TRBJ1-4; D is ambiguous. Germline CDR1 is LNHDA and CDR2 is SQIVND (reference sequence). The CDR3 spans 16 residues. The V end was cut by 6 bases, the J end by 0 bases, with 14 bases between. CDR3 protein: CASRRGATPTNEKLFF. DNA of the CDR3: TGTGCCAGTAGGAGAGGCGCCACCCCAACTAATGAAAAACTGTTTTTT.

CDR3 DNA: TGTGCCATCAGTGAGTCCGACGGGACAGGGATAGCTGGGGCCAACGTCCTGACTTTC. Protein product: CAISESDGTGIAGANVLTF. The J gene is TRBJ2-6, the V gene TRBV10-3, with 9 positions matching TRBD1. J lost 2 bases, V lost 0 bases, and 8 bases had no gene match. The CDR3 has 19 residues. Germline CDR1 and CDR2: ENHRY and SYGVKD.

The rearrangement joins TRBV27 to TRBJ2-1; TRBD2 matches 7 bases. With 5 bases clipped from V and 4 bases from J, the junction kept 11 bases outside the gene matches. The length of the CDR3 is 16 residues. Germline V CDR1 and CDR2: MNHEY, SMNVEV (reference sequence). The DNA of the CDR3 is TGTGCCAGCAGTCGGGGCGGGAGATCCCCTTACAATGAGCAGTTCTTC. Translated, it gives CASSRGGRSPYNEQFF.

The gene calls are TRBV3-1 (or the pseudogene TRBV3-2) and TRBJ2-6; 14 nucleotides align to TRBD2. The trim removed 4 bases at V and 2 bases at J, leaving 4 bases unmatched. This CDR3 has 18 amino acids. The germline V gene has CDR1 LGHDT and CDR2 YNNKEL (reference sequence). The CDR3 DNA reads TGTGCCAGCAGCCTGGGACTAGCGGGAGAGGCTGGGGCCAACGTCCTGACTTTC. This sequence encodes CASSLGLAGEAGANVLTF.

Here the CDR3 DNA reads TGCGCCAGCAGCTTGGCTTCGGGACAGGGTGCGGCTTTCTTT. Amino acid sequence: CASSLASGQGAAFF. The gene calls are TRBV5-1 and TRBJ1-1, with 9 bases fitting TRBD1. Germline CDR1 and CDR2: SGHRS and YFSETQ. The CDR3 spans 14 residues. Trimming at V came to 0 bases and at J to 11 bases, leaving 8 bases not matched to a gene. Full variable domain (missing parts from reference TRBV5-1 and TRBJ1-1): KAGVTQTPRYLIKTRGQQVTLSCSPISGHRSVSWYQQTPGQGLQFLFEYFSETQRNKGNFPGRFSGRQFSNSRSEMNVSTLELGDSALYLCASSLASGQGAAFFGQGTRLTVV.

This clone was counted only a few times. The rearrangement joins TRBV21-1 to TRBJ2-7; the listed D gene, TRBD1, was not tested against the DNA. TRBV21-1 is a pseudogene. This CDR3 region has 18 residues. CDR3 loop: CASSKGAVGTGGSYEQYF. The CDR3 bases are TGTGCCAGCAGCAAAGGTGCTGTTGGGACAGGGGGATCCTACGAGCAGTACTTC.

V and J are TRBV6-5 and TRBJ2-1; a weak D match, TRBD2 (7 bases). Germline CDR1 MNHEY, CDR2 SVGAGI. The V and J ends lost 6 bases and 4 bases respectively, with 16 bases between them. The CDR3 runs to 15 residues. CDR3 sequence: CASSGAGARYNEQFF. Written as DNA, the CDR3 is TGTGCCAGCAGCGGGGCGGGGGCGCGATACAATGAGCAGTTCTTC.

This clone was seen once. The chain employs TRBV7-6 and TRBJ1-1, with D possibly TRBD1 on 6 matching bases. CDR3 size: 14 residues. Germline CDR1 SGHVS, CDR2 FNYEAQ. Trimming removed 5 bases from V and 0 bases from J, with 10 bases in between. This chain's CDR3 is CASSHGQLNTEAFF. The DNA of the CDR3 is TGTGCCAGCAGCCACGGACAGCTGAACACTGAAGCTTTCTTT.

The rearrangement links TRBV29-1 to TRBJ2-7, with D maybe TRBD1 (6 bases). Trimming removed 4 bases at V and 1 base at J, with 8 bases between. Germline V gene sequence: CDR1 SQVTM, CDR2 ANQGSEA. The CDR3 is 12 amino acids. The CDR3 nucleotides read TGCAGCGTTGGTGACAGGTCCTACGAGCAGTACTTC. This encodes CSVGDRSYEQYF.

This rearrangement joins TRBV28 to TRBJ2-7, with 7 bases lining up with TRBD1. J gave up 5 bases and V 4 bases, and 20 bases lay outside the gene matches. The germline CDR1 and CDR2 sequences are MDHEN and SYDVKM. CDR3 length: 18 amino acids. CDR3 amino acids: CASSSNNNRDRPFDEQYF. The CDR3 region has the DNA TGTGCCAGCAGTTCAAACAATAACAGGGACAGACCTTTCGACGAGCAGTACTTC.

The chain is built from TRBV25-1 and TRBJ1-3, with 9 bases aligning to TRBD1. The germline V gene has CDR1 MGHDK and CDR2 SYGVNS. After removal of 5 bases from V and 4 bases from J, the junction contained 3 bases not matched to a gene. The CDR3 runs to 14 residues. In DNA form, the CDR3 reads TGTGCCAGCAGTCCGGACAGGGGAGGAAACACCATATATTTT. Translating gives CASSPDRGGNTIYF.

This rearrangement joins TRBV6-5 to TRBJ1-5; D perhaps matches TRBD1 (6 bases). This CDR3 has 15 residues. V lost 3 bases, J lost 4 bases, and 13 bases lay in between. From germline, CDR1 is MNHEY and CDR2 SVGAGI. CDR3 in DNA: TGTGCCAGCAGTTATAATCGGGACAAGAATCAGCCCCAGCATTTT. This codes for CASSYNRDKNQPQHF.

This chain links TRBV7-9 with TRBJ2-7; D may be TRBD1 (6 bases). The CDR3 has 13 amino acids. V lost 6 bases, J lost 6 bases, and 15 bases lay in between. The V gene's germline CDR1 is SEHNR and CDR2 FQNEAQ (reference sequence). CDR3 loop: CASRNSRGSEQYF. In DNA form, the CDR3 reads TGTGCCAGCAGAAATAGCAGGGGATCCGAGCAGTACTTC.

J is TRBJ2-7 and V is TRBV5-1, with 7 bases fitting TRBD1. V shed 4 bases and J 2 bases; nucleotides not matched to a gene: 9. The CDR3 extends over 15 amino acids. Germline V lookup: CDR1 SGHRS, CDR2 YFSETQ. Here the CDR3 DNA reads TGCGCCAGCAGCGAAAATGGACAGGACGCCTACGAGCAGTACTTC. This sequence encodes CASSENGQDAYEQYF. The entire variable domain, with the rest obtained from reference TRBV5-1 and TRBJ2-7, is as follows: KAGVTQTPRYLIKTRGQQVTLSCSPISGHRSVSWYQQTPGQGLQFLFEYFSETQRNKGNFPGRFSGRQFSNSRSEMNVSTLELGDSALYLCASSENGQDAYEQYFGPGTRLTVT.

V is TRBV4-1 and J is TRBJ1-1; D is unresolved. The germline V gene encodes CDR1 MGHRA and CDR2 YSYEKL. V lost 2 bases, J lost 1 base, and 11 bases lay in between. The CDR3 has 15 residues. CDR3 in DNA: TGCGCCAGCAGCCAATCGGAGTCCTGGAACACTGAAGCTTTCTTT. Translated: CASSQSESWNTEAFF.

V and J are TRBV9 and TRBJ1-3, with 7 bases aligning to TRBD1. From germline, CDR1 is SGDLS and CDR2 YYNGEE. The CDR3 is 16 amino acids. Trimming took 3 bases from V and 4 from J; bases not matched to a gene: 10. The CDR3 DNA is TGTGCCAGCAGCGCCGTACCTGGACAGGCGGGAAACACCATATATTTT. This codes for CASSAVPGQAGNTIYF.

This chain joins TRBV28 and TRBJ1-4; TRBD1 matches at 8 bases. The CDR3 contains 14 residues. Per the germline V gene, CDR1 is MDHEN and CDR2 is SYDVKM. The V segment lost 6 bases and the J segment 11 bases; nucleotides outside the gene matches: 11. This chain's CDR3 is CASSKDRVGHKLFF. The DNA for the CDR3 is TGTGCCAGCAGCAAGGACAGGGTGGGTCATAAACTGTTTTTT.

This chain uses TRBV28 with TRBJ1-2; D not resolved. The germline gives CDR1 MDHEN, CDR2 SYDVKM. Deletions cut 4 bases from V and 0 bases from J, with 15 bases between. This CDR3 contains 16 residues. CDR3 DNA sequence: TGTGCCAGCAGTTCGGTACGACTTGGGTCTAACTATGGCTACACCTTC. Amino acids: CASSSVRLGSNYGYTF.

This chain links TRBV2 with TRBJ2-5, with TRBD2 identical over 9 bases. This CDR3 contains 15 residues. Germline loops: CDR1 SNHLY, CDR2 FYNNEI. The junction had 11 bases not matched to a gene; V was cut back by 7 bases and J by 5 bases. The CDR3 DNA follows: TGTGCCAGCACATTTTCGCGGGGGGGCCTTGAGACCCAGTACTTC. This encodes CASTFSRGGLETQYF.

The V call is TRBV2, the J call TRBJ1-1; 9 positions match TRBD1. The CDR3 is 13 amino acids. V was pared by 7 bases and J by 6 bases, with 6 bases of the junction left unmatched. In germline, CDR1 is SNHLY, CDR2 FYNNEI. CDR3 sequence (DNA): TGTGCCAGCACCTGGGGGACAGGGTCTGAAGCTTTCTTT. Translated, it gives CASTWGTGSEAFF.

Regarding this clone: This sample also contains other DNA sequences that code for the same CDR3. This chain joins TRBV15 and TRBJ2-7; 12 bases align to TRBD2. Germline V gene lookup returns CDR1 LNHNV and CDR2 YYDKDF (reference sequence). CDR3 length: 15 residues. V was clipped by 1 base and J by 2 bases; unmatched bases: 0. CDR3 region: CATSRGLAGAYEQYF. CDR3 nucleotide sequence: TGTGCCACCAGCAGAGGACTAGCGGGGGCCTACGAGCAGTACTTC.

The V gene is TRBV28, the J gene TRBJ1-1, with unresolved D. The CDR3 contains 16 residues. Germline V gene lookup returns CDR1 MDHEN and CDR2 SYDVKM. Trimming removed 6 bases from V and 1 base from J, with 18 bases in between. The CDR3 spells CASSPRLEGRNTEAFF. The CDR3 DNA reads TGTGCCAGCAGCCCTCGTTTGGAGGGCCGGAACACTGAAGCTTTCTTT.

The chain joins TRBV18 to TRBJ1-2, with TRBD1 matching 8 bases. The germline CDR1 and CDR2 sequences are KGHSH and LQKENI. There are 17 residues in the CDR3. With 4 bases clipped from V and 2 bases from J, the junction kept 12 bases outside the gene matches. The CDR3 sequence: CASSLSGTGSLNYGYTF. CDR3 in DNA: TGTGCCAGCTCACTTTCCGGGACAGGAAGCTTAAACTATGGCTACACCTTC.

The V gene is TRBV12-3 or TRBV12-4, the J gene TRBJ1-5; D unclear. This CDR3 contains 12 residues. V was trimmed by 3 bases and J by 10 bases, leaving 10 bases between them. The CDR3 bases are TGTGCCAGCAGTTTGCAGACAAGTCCCCAGCATTTT. Amino acids: CASSLQTSPQHF.

In this sample, this clone turned up once. This sequence joins TRBV18 and TRBJ1-5, with D possibly matching TRBD1 (5 bases). This CDR3 contains 16 residues. Between the trimmed V and J ends, which lost 3 bases and 7 bases, there was a span of 19 bases. CDR1 KGHSH and CDR2 LQKENI come from the germline V gene. CDR3 nucleotide sequence: TGTGCCAGCTCACCTCTTGGGGCAGATGGGCAACAGCCCCAGCATTTT. It encodes CASSPLGADGQQPQHF.

This clone has only a few counts. The genes are TRBV19 and TRBJ1-2; no clear D gene. With 3 bases removed from V and 8 bases from J, the gap between germline ends came to 13 bases. This CDR3 comprises 13 residues. Germline V gene data show CDR1 as LNHDA and CDR2 as SQIVND (reference sequence). DNA of the CDR3: TGTGCCAGTAGTATGCTAACCCCTATGGGCTACACCTTC. It translates to CASSMLTPMGYTF.